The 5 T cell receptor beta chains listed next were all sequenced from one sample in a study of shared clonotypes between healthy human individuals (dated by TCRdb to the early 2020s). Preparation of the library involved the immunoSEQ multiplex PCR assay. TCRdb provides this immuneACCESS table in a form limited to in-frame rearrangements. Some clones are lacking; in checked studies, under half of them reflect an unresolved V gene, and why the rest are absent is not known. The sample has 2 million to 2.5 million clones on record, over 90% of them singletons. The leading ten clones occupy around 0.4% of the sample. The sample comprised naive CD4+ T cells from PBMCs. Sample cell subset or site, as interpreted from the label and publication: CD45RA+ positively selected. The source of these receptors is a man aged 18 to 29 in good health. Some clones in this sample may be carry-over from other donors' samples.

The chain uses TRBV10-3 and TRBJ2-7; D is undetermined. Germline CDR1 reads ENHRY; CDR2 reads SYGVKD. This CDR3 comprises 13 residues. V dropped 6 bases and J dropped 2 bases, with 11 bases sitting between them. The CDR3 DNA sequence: TGTGCCATCAGGCAACCTTCTACCTACGAGCAGTACTTC. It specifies CAIRQPSTYEQYF.

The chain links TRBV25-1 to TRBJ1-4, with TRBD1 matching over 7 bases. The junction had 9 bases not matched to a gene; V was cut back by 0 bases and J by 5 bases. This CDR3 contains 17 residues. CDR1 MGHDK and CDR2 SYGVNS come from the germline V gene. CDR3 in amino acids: CASSEYARGRSNEKLFF. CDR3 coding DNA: TGTGCCAGCAGTGAATACGCCAGGGGGAGGTCAAATGAAAAACTGTTTTTT.

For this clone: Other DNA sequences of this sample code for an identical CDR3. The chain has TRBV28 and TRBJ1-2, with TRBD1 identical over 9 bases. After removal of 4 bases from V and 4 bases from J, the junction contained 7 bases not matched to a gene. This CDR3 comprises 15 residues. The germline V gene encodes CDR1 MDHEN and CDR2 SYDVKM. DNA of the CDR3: TGTGCCAGCAGTTCAACAGGGGGCGCTCCCTATGGCTACACCTTC. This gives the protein CASSSTGGAPYGYTF.

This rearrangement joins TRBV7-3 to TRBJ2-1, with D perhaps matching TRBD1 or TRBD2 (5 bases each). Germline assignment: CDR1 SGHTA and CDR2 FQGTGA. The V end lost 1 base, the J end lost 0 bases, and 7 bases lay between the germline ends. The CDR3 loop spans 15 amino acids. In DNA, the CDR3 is TGTGCCAGCAGCTTAAGGGGGTACTCCTACAATGAGCAGTTCTTC. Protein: CASSLRGYSYNEQFF. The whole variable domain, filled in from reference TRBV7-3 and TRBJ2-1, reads GAGVSQTPSNKVTEKGKYVELRCDPISGHTALYWYRQSLGQGPEFLIYFQGTGAADDSGLPNDRFFAVRPEGSVSTLKIQRTERGDSAVYLCASSLRGYSYNEQFFGPGTRLTVL.

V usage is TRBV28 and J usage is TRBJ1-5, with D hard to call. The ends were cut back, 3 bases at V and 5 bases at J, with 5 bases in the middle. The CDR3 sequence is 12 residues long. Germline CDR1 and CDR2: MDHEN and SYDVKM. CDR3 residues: CASSFGYQPQHF. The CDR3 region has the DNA TGTGCCAGCAGTTTCGGCTATCAGCCCCAGCATTTT. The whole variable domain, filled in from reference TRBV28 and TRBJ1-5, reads DVKVTQSSRYLVKRTGEKVFLECVQDMDHENMFWYRQDPGLGLRLIYFSYDVKMKEKGDIPEGYSVSREKKERFSLILESASTNQTSMYLCASSFGYQPQHFGDGTRLSIL.